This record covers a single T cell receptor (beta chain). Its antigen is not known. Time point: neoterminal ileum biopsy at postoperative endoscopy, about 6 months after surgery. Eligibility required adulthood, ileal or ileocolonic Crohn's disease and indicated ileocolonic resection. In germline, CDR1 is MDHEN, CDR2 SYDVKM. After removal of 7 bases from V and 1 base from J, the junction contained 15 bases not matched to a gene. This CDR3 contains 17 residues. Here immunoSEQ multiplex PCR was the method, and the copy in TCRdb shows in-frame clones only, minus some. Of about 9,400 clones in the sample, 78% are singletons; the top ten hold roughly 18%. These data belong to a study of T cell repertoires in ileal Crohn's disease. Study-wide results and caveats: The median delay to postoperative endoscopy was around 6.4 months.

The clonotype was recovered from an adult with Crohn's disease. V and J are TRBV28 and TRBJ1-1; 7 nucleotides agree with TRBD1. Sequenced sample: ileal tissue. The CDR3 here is CASTPQGYRGKNTEAFF. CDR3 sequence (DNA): TGTGCCAGCACCCCTCAGGGGTACAGGGGCAAGAACACTGAAGCTTTCTTT. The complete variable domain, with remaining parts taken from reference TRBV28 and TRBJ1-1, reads DVKVTQSSRYLVKRTGEKVFLECVQDMDHENMFWYRQDPGLGLRLIYFSYDVKMKEKGDIPEGYSVSREKKERFSLILESASTNQTSMYLCASTPQGYRGKNTEAFFGQGTRLTVV.